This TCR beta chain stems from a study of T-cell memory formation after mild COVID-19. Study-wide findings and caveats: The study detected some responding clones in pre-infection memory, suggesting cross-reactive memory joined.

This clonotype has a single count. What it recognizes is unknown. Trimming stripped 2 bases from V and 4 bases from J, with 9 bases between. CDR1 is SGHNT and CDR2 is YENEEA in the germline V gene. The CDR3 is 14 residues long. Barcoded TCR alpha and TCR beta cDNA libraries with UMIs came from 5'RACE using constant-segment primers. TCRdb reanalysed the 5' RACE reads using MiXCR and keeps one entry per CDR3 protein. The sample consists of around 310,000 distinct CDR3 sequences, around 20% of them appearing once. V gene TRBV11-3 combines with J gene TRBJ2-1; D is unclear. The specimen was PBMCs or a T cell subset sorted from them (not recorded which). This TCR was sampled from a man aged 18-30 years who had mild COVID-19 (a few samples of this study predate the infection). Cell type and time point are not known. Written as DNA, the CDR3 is TGTGCCAGCAGCTTATCTGACGAATACAATGAGCAGTTCTTC. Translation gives CASSLSDEYNEQFF.